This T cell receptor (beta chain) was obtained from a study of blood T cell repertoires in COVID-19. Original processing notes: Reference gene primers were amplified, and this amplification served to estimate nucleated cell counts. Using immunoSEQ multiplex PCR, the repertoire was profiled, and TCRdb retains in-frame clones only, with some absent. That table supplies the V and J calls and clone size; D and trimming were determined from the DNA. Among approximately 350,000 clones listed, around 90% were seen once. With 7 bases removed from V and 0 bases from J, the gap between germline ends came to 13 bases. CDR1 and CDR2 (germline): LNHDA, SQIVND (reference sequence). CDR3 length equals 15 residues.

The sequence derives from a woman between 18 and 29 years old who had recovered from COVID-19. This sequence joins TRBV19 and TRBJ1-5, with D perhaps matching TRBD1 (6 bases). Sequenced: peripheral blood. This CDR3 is CASTRGQNSNQPQHF. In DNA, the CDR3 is TGTGCCAGTACCCGAGGACAGAATAGCAATCAGCCCCAGCATTTT.